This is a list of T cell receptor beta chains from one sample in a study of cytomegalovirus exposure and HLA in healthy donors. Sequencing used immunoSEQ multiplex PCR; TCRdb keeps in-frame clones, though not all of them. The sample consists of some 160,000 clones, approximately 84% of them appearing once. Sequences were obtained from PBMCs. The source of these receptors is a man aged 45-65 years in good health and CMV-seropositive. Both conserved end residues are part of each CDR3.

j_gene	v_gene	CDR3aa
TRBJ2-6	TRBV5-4	CASSLGQFSGANVLTF
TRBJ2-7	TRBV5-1	CASSTGHSGGSYEQYF
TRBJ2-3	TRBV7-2	CASSPPTDTQYF
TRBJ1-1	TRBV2	CASIPDFNGDTEAFF
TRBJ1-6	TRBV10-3	CAISEGVTSPLHF
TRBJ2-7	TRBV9	CASSAGEEASYEQYF
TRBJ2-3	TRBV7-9	CASSVRLAVGTDTQYF
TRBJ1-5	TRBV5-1	CASSVDNNQPQHF
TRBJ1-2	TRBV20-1	CSARNPGGYTF
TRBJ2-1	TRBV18	CASSPRTLGASGGRTYNEQFF
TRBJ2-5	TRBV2	CASRAGTGGQETQYF
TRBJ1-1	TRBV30	CAWSAVLNTEAFF
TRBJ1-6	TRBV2	CASSDQDKSSYNSPLHF
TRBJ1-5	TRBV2	CASSTGIRQPQHF
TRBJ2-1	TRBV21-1	CASTPRLGEGNEQFF
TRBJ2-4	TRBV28	CASSSNPGQLAKNIQYF
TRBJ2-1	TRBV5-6	CASSLAGGPPNEQFF
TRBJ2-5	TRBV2	CASSRLAGETQYF
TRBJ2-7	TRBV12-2	CASRFEQGFWPSYEQYF
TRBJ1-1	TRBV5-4	CASSLGREVGEAFF
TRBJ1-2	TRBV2	CASSGWGQGHYGYTF
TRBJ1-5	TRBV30	CAWSVGGDQHF
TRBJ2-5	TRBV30	CAWSVQEGETQYF
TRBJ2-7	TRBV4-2	CASSQQPGTSGAYEQYF
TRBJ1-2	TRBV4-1	CASSQDRNRMDGYTF
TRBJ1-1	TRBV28	CASIGTEASTEAFF
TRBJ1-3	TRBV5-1	CASSRTELISGNTIYF